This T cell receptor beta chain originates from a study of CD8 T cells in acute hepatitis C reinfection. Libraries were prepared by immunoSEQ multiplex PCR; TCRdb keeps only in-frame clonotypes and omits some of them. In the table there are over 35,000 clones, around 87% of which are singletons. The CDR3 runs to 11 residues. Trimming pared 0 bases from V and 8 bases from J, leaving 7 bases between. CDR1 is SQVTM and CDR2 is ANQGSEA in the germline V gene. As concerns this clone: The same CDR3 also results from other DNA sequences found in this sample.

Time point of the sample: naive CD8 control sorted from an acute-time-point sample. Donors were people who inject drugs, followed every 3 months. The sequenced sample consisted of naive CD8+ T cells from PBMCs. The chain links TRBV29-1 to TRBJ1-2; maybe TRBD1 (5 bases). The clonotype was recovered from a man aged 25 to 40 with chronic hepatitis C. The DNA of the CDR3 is TGCAGCGTTGAAGACAGGGAAGGCTACACCTTC. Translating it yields CSVEDREGYTF.